The rows below give T cell receptor beta chains drawn from one sample of a study of Ad26.COV2.S vaccination and SARS-CoV-2 variants. The assay was immunoSEQ multiplex PCR, and TCRdb's table has in-frame clones only and misses some. Among a few hundred thousand clones listed, around 90% were seen once. The source material was peripheral blood, sampled in a trial of Ad26.COV2.S vaccine versus placebo. The receptors here all came from a person aged 18-65 years who received the Ad26.COV2.S COVID-19 vaccine or a placebo. Each CDR3 is given with its conserved first and last residue. The D gene is left open where the match is weak. Expanded clones are given a class, and other clones once, few, many or no size at all.

TRBV28	.	TRBJ1-2	.	CASSLLSTKNYGYTF	TGTGCCAGCAGTTTACTCTCGACGAAAAACTATGGCTACACCTTC
TRBV24-1	.	TRBJ2-3	.	CATSDRVNTQYF	TGTGCCACCAGTGACAGGGTGAATACGCAGTATTTT
TRBV9	.	TRBJ2-2	.	CASSVGTSYTGELFF	TGTGCCAGCAGCGTGGGGACCAGCTACACGGGGGAGCTGTTTTTT
TRBV19	TRBD1	TRBJ2-7	.	CASSIEQGISYEQYF	TGTGCCAGTAGTATAGAACAGGGGATTTCCTACGAGCAGTACTTC
TRBV5-6	TRBD1	TRBJ1-5	.	CASSLKGAGGQHF	TGTGCCAGCAGCTTGAAGGGGGCAGGAGGCCAGCATTTT
TRBV29-1	.	TRBJ1-1	.	CSVARGTNTEAFF	TGCAGCGTGGCGCGGGGGACGAACACTGAAGCTTTCTTT
TRBV19	.	TRBJ1-3	.	CASSISVDSGNTIYF	TGTGCCAGTAGTATCTCAGTAGACTCTGGAAACACCATATATTTT
TRBV11-2	.	TRBJ1-1	.	CASSFRGGTEAFF	TGTGCCAGCAGCTTTCGGGGGGGCACTGAAGCTTTCTTT
TRBV27	TRBD1	TRBJ1-5	.	CASSLSGTGDQPQHF	TGTGCCAGCAGTTTATCTGGGACAGGGGATCAGCCCCAGCATTTT
TRBV6-1	.	TRBJ2-1	.	CASSEATHPVEEQFF	TGTGCCAGCAGTGAAGCGACACATCCCGTAGAGGAGCAGTTCTTC
TRBV28	.	TRBJ2-1	.	CASSLLQGFRYNEQFF	TGTGCCAGCAGTTTGTTGCAGGGATTCCGTTACAATGAGCAGTTCTTC
TRBV7-9	.	TRBJ2-5	.	CASSTPQETQYF	TGTGCCAGCAGCACCCCTCAAGAGACCCAGTACTTC
TRBV6-5	.	TRBJ1-4	.	CASSFRDPNEKLFF	TGTGCCAGCAGTTTCAGGGACCCTAATGAAAAACTGTTTTTT
TRBV5-1	.	TRBJ2-2	few	CASSLGAGPTGELFF	TGCGCCAGCAGCTTGGGGGCAGGGCCCACCGGGGAGCTGTTTTTT
TRBV29-1	.	TRBJ1-2	.	CSVVSFGNYGYTF	TGCAGCGTTGTCTCTTTCGGGAACTATGGCTACACCTTC